This passage covers 12 T cell receptor beta chains from one sample sequenced in a study of shared clonotypes between healthy human individuals. Terminally differentiated effector memory CD45RA+ cells were left out of the naive CD8 fraction, which was CD45RO-negative and positively selected for CCR7. Clones were sequenced by immunoSEQ multiplex PCR, and TCRdb holds only the in-frame ones, with some missing. Of about 590,000 clones in the sample, around 95% were seen once. The material sequenced was naive CD8+ T cells sorted from blood. Source of these receptors: a woman between 25 and 40 years old in good health.

The chain recombines TRBV29-1 with TRBJ2-1, with 10 bases lining up with TRBD2. The CDR3 runs to 16 residues. The germline CDR1 and CDR2 sequences are SQVTM and ANQGSEA. V lost 0 bases, J lost 7 bases, and 9 bases stayed unmatched. CDR3 protein: CSVEDPLAGELNEQFF. Written as DNA, the CDR3 is TGCAGCGTTGAAGATCCTCTAGCGGGAGAGTTGAATGAGCAGTTCTTC.

The chain is built from TRBV5-8 and TRBJ2-7, with TRBD2 as a possible D gene (5 bases). The CDR3 length is 14 residues. Germline CDR1 reads SGHTS; CDR2 reads YDEGEE. Trimming cost V 5 bases and J 6 bases, with 18 bases left between them. DNA of the CDR3: TGTGCCAGCAGGGCAGTGCGGCTTGAGGGCGAGCAGTACTTC. It translates to CASRAVRLEGEQYF.

The chain recombines TRBV27 with TRBJ2-7; TRBD2 agrees at 11 bases. The V gene end was trimmed by 5 bases and the J gene end by 4 bases; junction bases not matched to a gene: 4. This CDR3 spans 14 amino acids. Germline V gene lookup returns CDR1 MNHEY and CDR2 SMNVEV (reference sequence). In nucleotides, the CDR3 is TGTGCCAGCAGTGGTAGACTAGCGGGATACGAGCAGTACTTC. It translates to CASSGRLAGYEQYF.

The CDR3: CASSYQRERTYEQYF. The CDR3 DNA is TGCGCCAGCAGCTACCAGCGGGAGCGTACCTACGAGCAGTACTTC. This sequence joins TRBV5-1 and TRBJ2-7, with TRBD2 matching 8 bases. The junction had 7 bases not matched to a gene; V was cut back by 3 bases and J by 2 bases. The CDR3 is 15 residues long. In germline, CDR1 is SGHRS, CDR2 YFSETQ.

V gene TRBV4-1 combines with J gene TRBJ2-3, with D possibly being TRBD1 (6 bases). CDR3 length: 17 amino acids. CDR1 and CDR2 (germline): MGHRA, YSYEKL. Trimming cost V 1 base and J 3 bases, with 17 bases left between them. CDR3 sequence: CASSQAGHPASTDTQYF. The DNA for the CDR3 is TGCGCCAGCAGCCAAGCGGGACACCCAGCCAGTACAGATACGCAGTATTTT.

This chain links TRBV5-4 with TRBJ2-7, with TRBD2 matching 7 bases. V was pared by 3 bases and J by 4 bases, with 7 bases of the junction left unmatched. Looked up from germline, CDR1 is SGHNT and CDR2 is YYREEE (reference sequence). This CDR3 is 14 amino acids long. CDR3 sequence: CASSSGGSSYEQYF. DNA of the CDR3: TGTGCCAGCAGCTCGGGCGGGAGTTCATACGAGCAGTACTTC. Using reference TRBV5-4 and TRBJ2-7 for the parts outside the CDR3, the full variable domain is ETGVTQSPTHLIKTRGQQVTLRCSSQSGHNTVSWYQQALGQGPQFIFQYYREEENGRGNFPPRFSGLQFPNYSSELNVNALELDDSALYLCASSSGGSSYEQYFGPGTRLTVT.

The V gene is TRBV6-4, the J gene TRBJ1-2; D uncertain. Germline V CDR1 and CDR2: MRHNA, SNTAGT. V was cut by 3 bases and J by 9 bases, with 17 bases left in between. CDR3 length: 14 amino acids. In nucleotides, the CDR3 is TGTGCCAGCAGTGAAACCAGGCCTCCCGGGAGCTACACCTTC. Translated: CASSETRPPGSYTF.

The rearrangement links TRBV28 to TRBJ1-2, with 7 bases matching TRBD1. Germline CDR1 MDHEN, CDR2 SYDVKM. The CDR3 loop spans 15 amino acids. V lost 6 bases, J lost 1 base, and 8 bases stayed unmatched. In DNA, the CDR3 is TGTGCCAGCAGCACAAATAGACAGGGTAACTATGGCTACACCTTC. This sequence encodes CASSTNRQGNYGYTF.

The genes are TRBV30 and TRBJ2-2; 7 bases agree with TRBD1. Losses at the gene ends were 3 bases for V and 4 bases for J; bases not matched to a gene: 11. Germline loops: CDR1 GTSNPN, CDR2 SVGIG (reference sequence). The CDR3 runs to 16 residues. As DNA, the CDR3 is TGTGCCTGGAGCCATTCCCTGACAGGGAGCACCGGGGAGCTGTTTTTT. Translated, it gives CAWSHSLTGSTGELFF.

This rearrangement joins TRBV27 to TRBJ2-5, with D possibly being TRBD2 (6 bases). Judging by the DNA end, TRBJ2-7 fits better; the J call may be wrong. The germline CDR1 and CDR2 sequences are MNHEY and SMNVEV (reference sequence). The CDR3 is made up of 13 amino acids. The CDR3 reads CASSRDGSYEQYF. Here the CDR3 DNA reads TGTGCCAGCAGCCGGGACGGGAGCTACGAGCAGTACTTC.

This chain uses TRBV7-9 with TRBJ2-2, with 7 bases matching TRBD2. Germline V gives CDR1 SEHNR, CDR2 FQNEAQ (reference sequence). This CDR3 is 15 amino acids long. V lost 4 bases to trimming and J lost 1 base; unmatched junction nucleotides: 3. CDR3 protein: CASSSAGMNTGELFF. In DNA form, the CDR3 reads TGTGCCAGCAGCTCAGCGGGGATGAACACCGGGGAGCTGTTTTTT.

J is TRBJ1-1 and V is TRBV19; no clear D. Trimming removed 10 bases from V and 4 bases from J, with 10 bases in between. Germline V lookup: CDR1 LNHDA, CDR2 SQIVND (reference sequence). The length of the CDR3 is 11 residues. CDR3 amino acids: CATSFGTEAFF. The CDR3 DNA sequence: TGTGCCACCTCCTTCGGCACTGAAGCTTTCTTT. The whole variable domain, remainder taken from reference TRBV19 and TRBJ1-1, is DGGITQSPKYLFRKEGQNVTLSCEQNLNHDAMYWYRQDPGQGLRLIYYSQIVNDFQKGDIAEGYSVSREKKESFPLTVTSAQKNPTAFYLCATSFGTEAFFGQGTRLTVV.